What follows is one T cell receptor (beta chain) and its context. This record comes from a study of blood T cell repertoires in COVID-19. Study summary: Researchers got acute and convalescent COVID-19 samples from the United States, Italy and Spain. From T cells, B-cell-depleted T cells, or PBMCs came the material, which was cDNA or gDNA.

Original handling: The assay estimated nucleated cells by amplifying reference gene primers. Assay: immunoSEQ multiplex PCR; the TCRdb copy retains only in-frame clones and omits some. D and trimming were read from the DNA, whereas the V and J calls and clone size are those reported in that table. The sample contains about 36,000 clones, around nine tenths of which appear only once. Sequences were obtained from peripheral blood. The TCR comes from a human donor in a cohort sampled during active COVID-19.

The CDR3 nucleotides read TGTGCCAGCAGCGCTGCCGAAGGGGGCTACTATGGCTACACCTTC. It yields the protein CASSAAEGGYYGYTF. The chain joins TRBV9 to TRBJ1-2; 7 bases line up with TRBD1. V dropped 3 bases and J dropped 3; count of bases not matched to a gene: 8. Germline V gives CDR1 SGDLS, CDR2 YYNGEE. This CDR3 region has 15 residues.